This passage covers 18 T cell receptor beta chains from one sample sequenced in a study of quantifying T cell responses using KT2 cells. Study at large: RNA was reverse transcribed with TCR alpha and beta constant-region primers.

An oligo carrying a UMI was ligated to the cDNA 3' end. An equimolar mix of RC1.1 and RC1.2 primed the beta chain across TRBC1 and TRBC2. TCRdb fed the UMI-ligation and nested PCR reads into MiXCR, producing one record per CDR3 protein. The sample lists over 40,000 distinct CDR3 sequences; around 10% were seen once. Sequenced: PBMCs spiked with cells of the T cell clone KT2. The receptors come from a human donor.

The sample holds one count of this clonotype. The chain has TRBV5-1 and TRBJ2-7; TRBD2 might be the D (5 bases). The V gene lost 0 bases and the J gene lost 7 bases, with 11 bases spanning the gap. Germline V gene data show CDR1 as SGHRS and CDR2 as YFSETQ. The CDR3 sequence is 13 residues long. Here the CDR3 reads CASSLARGLEQYF. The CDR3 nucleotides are TGCGCCAGCAGCTTGGCCCGGGGATTGGAGCAGTACTTC.

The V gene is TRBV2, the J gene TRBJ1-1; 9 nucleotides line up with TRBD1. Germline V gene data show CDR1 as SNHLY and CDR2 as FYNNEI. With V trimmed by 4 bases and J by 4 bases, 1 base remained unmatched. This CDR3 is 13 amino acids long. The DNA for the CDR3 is TGTGCCAGCAGTGGACAGGGGGGCACTGAAGCTTTCTTT. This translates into CASSGQGGTEAFF.

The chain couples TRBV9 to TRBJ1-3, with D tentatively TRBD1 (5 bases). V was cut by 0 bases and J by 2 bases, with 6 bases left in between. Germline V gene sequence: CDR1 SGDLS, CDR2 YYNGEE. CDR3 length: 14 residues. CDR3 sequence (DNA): TGTGCCAGCAGCGTAGGGGGGACTGGAAACACCATATATTTT. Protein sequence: CASSVGGTGNTIYF.

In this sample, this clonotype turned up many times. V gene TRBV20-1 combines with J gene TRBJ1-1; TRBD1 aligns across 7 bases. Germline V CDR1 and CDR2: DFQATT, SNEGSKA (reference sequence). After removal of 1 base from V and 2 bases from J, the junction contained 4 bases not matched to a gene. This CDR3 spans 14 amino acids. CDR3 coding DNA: TGCAGTGCTAGAGGCACAGGGGCAAACACTGAAGCTTTCTTT. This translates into CSARGTGANTEAFF.

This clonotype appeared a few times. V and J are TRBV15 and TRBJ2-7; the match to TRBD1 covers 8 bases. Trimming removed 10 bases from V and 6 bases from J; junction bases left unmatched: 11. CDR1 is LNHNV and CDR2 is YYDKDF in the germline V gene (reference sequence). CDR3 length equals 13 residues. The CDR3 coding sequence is TGTGCCAAACATGGACAGGGTTTTAGCGAGCAGTACTTC. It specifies CAKHGQGFSEQYF.

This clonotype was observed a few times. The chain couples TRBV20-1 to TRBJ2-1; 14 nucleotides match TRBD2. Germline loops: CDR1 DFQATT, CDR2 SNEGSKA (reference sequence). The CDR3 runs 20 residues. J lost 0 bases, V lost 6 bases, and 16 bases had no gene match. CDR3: CSATMGLAGDLSSSYNEQFF. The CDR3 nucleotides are TGCAGTGCAACCATGGGACTAGCGGGGGACCTTTCGAGCTCCTACAATGAGCAGTTCTTC.

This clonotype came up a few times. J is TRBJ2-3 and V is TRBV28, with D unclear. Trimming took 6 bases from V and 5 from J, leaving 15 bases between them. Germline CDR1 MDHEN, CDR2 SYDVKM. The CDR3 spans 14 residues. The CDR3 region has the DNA TGTGCCAGCAGGCTTGACTCATTCCGAGATACGCAGTATTTT. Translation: CASRLDSFRDTQYF.

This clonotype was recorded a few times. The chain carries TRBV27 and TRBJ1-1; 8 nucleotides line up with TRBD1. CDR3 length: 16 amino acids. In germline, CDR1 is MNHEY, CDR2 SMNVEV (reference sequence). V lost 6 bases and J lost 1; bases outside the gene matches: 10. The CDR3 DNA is TGTGCCAGCAGACTCCTCGGGGACAGGACGAACACTGAAGCTTTCTTT. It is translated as CASRLLGDRTNTEAFF.

The CDR3 coding sequence is TGTGCCAGCAGAAAAATCGCAGGGAAAGAGACCCAGTACTTC. Translated: CASRKIAGKETQYF. This chain links TRBV11-2 with TRBJ2-5; a possible D gene is TRBD1 (5 bases). Trimming took 6 bases from V and 3 from J, leaving 14 bases between them. The CDR3 totals 14 residues. Germline CDR1 reads SGHAT; CDR2 reads FQNNGV.

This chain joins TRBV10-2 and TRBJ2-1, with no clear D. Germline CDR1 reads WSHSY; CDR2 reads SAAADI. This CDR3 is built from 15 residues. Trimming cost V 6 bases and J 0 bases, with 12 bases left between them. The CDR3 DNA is TGCGCCAGCAGGAAGGACCGACTCTCCTACAATGAGCAGTTCTTC. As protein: CASRKDRLSYNEQFF.

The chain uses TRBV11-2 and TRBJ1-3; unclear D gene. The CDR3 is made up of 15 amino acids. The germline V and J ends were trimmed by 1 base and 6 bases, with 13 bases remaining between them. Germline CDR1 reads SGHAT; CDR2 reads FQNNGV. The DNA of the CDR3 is TGTGCCAGCAGCTTAGTGGGTAGAAACCAAAACACCATATATTTT. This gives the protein CASSLVGRNQNTIYF.

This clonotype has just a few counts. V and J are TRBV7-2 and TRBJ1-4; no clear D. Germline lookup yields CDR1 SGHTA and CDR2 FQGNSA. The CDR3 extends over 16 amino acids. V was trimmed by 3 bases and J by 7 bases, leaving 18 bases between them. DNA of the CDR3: TGTGCCAGCAGCTTCTGGATACGCGGGCTGGGTGAAAAACTGTTTTTT. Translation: CASSFWIRGLGEKLFF.

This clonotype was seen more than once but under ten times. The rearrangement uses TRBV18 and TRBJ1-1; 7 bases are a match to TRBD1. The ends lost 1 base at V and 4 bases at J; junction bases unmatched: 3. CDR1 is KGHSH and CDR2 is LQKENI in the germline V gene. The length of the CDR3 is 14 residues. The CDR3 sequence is CASSPQGARTEAFF. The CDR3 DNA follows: TGTGCCAGCTCACCACAGGGGGCGCGCACTGAAGCTTTCTTT. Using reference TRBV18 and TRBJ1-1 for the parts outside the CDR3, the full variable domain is NAGVMQNPRHLVRRRGQEARLRCSPMKGHSHVYWYRQLPEEGLKFMVYLQKENIIDESGMPKERFSAEFPKEGPSILRIQQVVRGDSAAYFCASSPQGARTEAFFGQGTRLTVV.

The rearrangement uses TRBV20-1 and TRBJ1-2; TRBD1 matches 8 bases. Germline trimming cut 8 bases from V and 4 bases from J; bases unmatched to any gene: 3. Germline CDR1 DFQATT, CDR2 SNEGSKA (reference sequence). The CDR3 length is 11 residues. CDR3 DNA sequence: TGCAGTTTTGACAGGGGCTATGGCTACACCTTC. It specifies CSFDRGYGYTF.

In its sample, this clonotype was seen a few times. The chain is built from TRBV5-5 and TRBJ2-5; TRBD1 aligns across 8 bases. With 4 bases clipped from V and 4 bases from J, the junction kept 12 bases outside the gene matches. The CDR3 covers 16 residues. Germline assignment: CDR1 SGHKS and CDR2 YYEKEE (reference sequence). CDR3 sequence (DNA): TGTGCCAGCAGCGCTATCCAGGGGGCGCGGGGAGAGACCCAGTACTTC. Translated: CASSAIQGARGETQYF. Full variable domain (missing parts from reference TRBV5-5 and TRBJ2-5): DAGVTQSPTHLIKTRGQQVTLRCSPISGHKSVSWYQQVLGQGPQFIFQYYEKEERGRGNFPDRFSARQFPNYSSELNVNALLLGDSALYLCASSAIQGARGETQYFGPGTRLLVL.

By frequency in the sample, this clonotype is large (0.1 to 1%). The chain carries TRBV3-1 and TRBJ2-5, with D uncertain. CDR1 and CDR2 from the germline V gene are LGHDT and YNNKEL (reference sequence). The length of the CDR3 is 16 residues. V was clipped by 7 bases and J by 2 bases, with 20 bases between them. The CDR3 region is CASTLTGAQLQETQYF. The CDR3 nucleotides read TGTGCCAGCACCCTCACGGGTGCTCAATTACAAGAGACCCAGTACTTC.

The CDR3: CSARDRVAGPYF. As DNA, the CDR3 is TGCAGTGCTAGAGATCGAGTGGCGGGGCCCTACTTC. The V gene is TRBV20-1, the J gene TRBJ2-7; a possible D gene is TRBD2 (6 bases). Trimming cost V 0 bases and J 13 bases, with 16 bases left between them. The CDR3 runs to 12 residues. Per the germline V gene, CDR1 is DFQATT and CDR2 is SNEGSKA (reference sequence).

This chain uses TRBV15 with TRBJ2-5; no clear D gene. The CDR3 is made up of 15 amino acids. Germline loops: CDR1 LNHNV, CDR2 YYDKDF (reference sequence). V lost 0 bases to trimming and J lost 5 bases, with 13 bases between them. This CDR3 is CATSRDLSGRETQYF. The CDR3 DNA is TGTGCCACCAGCAGAGATCTCAGTGGGCGTGAGACCCAGTACTTC.